This T cell receptor beta chain was sequenced for a study of blood T cells in healthy people across ages. General study findings and limits: Fewer expanded clones and more diversity marked long-lived versus aged donors.

The authors ran a second PCR of about 6 to 12 cycles using a sample-barcoded 5' primer and a J-beta primer mix. TCRdb recomputed calls from the 5' RACE reads with MiXCR, one row per CDR3 protein. Here the sample spans about 680,000 distinct CDR3 sequences, more than 40% being singletons. Each donor had ten milliliters of peripheral blood drawn. Regarding this clonotype: Its antigen is still unknown.

The source is a woman aged 55-70 years in good health. The sample taken for sequencing was blood.

The CDR3 loop reads CSARDFSESNTFAGDTQYF. Written as DNA, the CDR3 is TGCAGTGCTAGAGATTTTTCGGAGTCTAACACCTTCGCGGGAGATACGCAGTATTTT. The chain has TRBV20-1 and TRBJ2-3, with D tentatively TRBD2 (5 bases). Trimming shortened V by 0 bases and J by 5 bases, and 27 bases separated the two germline ends. The CDR3 loop spans 19 amino acids. Germline V gene sequence: CDR1 DFQATT, CDR2 SNEGSKA (reference sequence).